These 7 T cell receptor beta chains came from one sample sequenced in a study of post-analysis software for immune sequencing data. Libraries were made from TCR beta cDNA, and they carried unique molecular identifiers. TCRdb recomputed calls from the PCR reads with MiXCR, one row per CDR3 protein. The sample carries some 240,000 distinct CDR3 sequences, just over 35% recorded once. Study-wide points: Several TRBV segments (TRBV5-6, TRBV5-1 and TRBV20-1 among them) occurred more frequently in patients than in controls.

No antigens are known for them. The specimen was blood. All receptors derive from a girl between 5 and 17 years old with multiple sclerosis.

The rearrangement links TRBV4-1 to TRBJ2-5, with TRBD2 as a possible D gene (5 bases). V lost 4 bases to trimming and J lost 11 bases, with 14 bases between them. The CDR3 extends over 12 amino acids. From germline, CDR1 is MGHRA and CDR2 YSYEKL. CDR3 nucleotides: TGCGCCAGCAGCCCGCAACTCGGGGAGCAGTACTTC. Protein sequence: CASSPQLGEQYF.

This clonotype appeared many times. The chain carries TRBV6-1 and TRBJ1-2; a weak D match, TRBD1 (5 bases). Germline CDR1 reads MNHNS; CDR2 reads SASEGT. V gave up 3 bases and J gave up 13 bases, with 9 bases separating them. This CDR3 region has 10 residues. The CDR3 sequence is CASSDRALTF. The CDR3, as DNA: TGTGCCAGCAGTGACAGGGCTCTCACCTTC.

J is TRBJ2-3 and V is TRBV7-9, with 12 positions matching TRBD2. CDR3 length: 16 residues. Looked up from germline, CDR1 is SEHNR and CDR2 is FQNEAQ (reference sequence). Unmatched junction bases numbered 7, after V lost 5 bases and J lost 4 bases. The CDR3 nucleotides are TGTGCCAGCAGCACCTCTAGCGGGAGGGCCCCAGATACGCAGTATTTT. As protein: CASSTSSGRAPDTQYF.

A note on this clonotype: A much larger clone differs by one base, so this may be a read error. The CDR3 loop is CASSLDYRGNTF. The CDR3 DNA sequence: TGTGCCAGCAGCTTAGATTATAGAGGCAACACCTTC. This chain connects TRBV13 to TRBJ1-2, with D hard to call. V was cut by 1 base and J by 12 bases, with 12 bases left in between. Germline V gives CDR1 PRHDT, CDR2 FYEKMQ (reference sequence). The CDR3 extends over 12 amino acids.

For this clonotype: A much larger clonotype is one base distant, so this may be a read error. V gene TRBV27 combines with J gene TRBJ2-1; TRBD2 matches at 9 bases. This CDR3 has 15 residues. V lost 6 bases to trimming and J lost 8 bases; unmatched junction nucleotides: 11. From germline, CDR1 is MNHEY and CDR2 SMNVEV (reference sequence). The CDR3 sequence: CASSCEERGVYEQFF. The CDR3 nucleotides are TGTGCCAGCAGCTGCGAAGAGCGGGGGGTCTATGAGCAGTTCTTC.

In this sample, this clonotype turned up many times. J is TRBJ2-1 and V is TRBV10-3; D is possibly TRBD2 (6 bases). The CDR3 spans 15 residues. V was trimmed by 3 bases and J by 1 base, leaving 10 bases between them. CDR1 is ENHRY and CDR2 is SYGVKD in the germline V gene. CDR3 coding DNA: TGTGCCATCAGTGAAGCGGGCAGTTCCTACAATGAGCAGTTCTTC. Translating gives CAISEAGSSYNEQFF.

Many counts were recorded for this clonotype. The chain links TRBV29-1 to TRBJ2-5; the D gene is possibly TRBD1 (6 bases). Germline CDR1 is SQVTM and CDR2 is ANQGSEA. This CDR3 is 14 amino acids long. Trimming removed 5 bases from V and 5 bases from J, with 18 bases in between. CDR3 residues: CSVNPPSGVETQYF. DNA for the CDR3: TGCAGCGTTAACCCCCCATCAGGGGTGGAGACCCAGTACTTC.